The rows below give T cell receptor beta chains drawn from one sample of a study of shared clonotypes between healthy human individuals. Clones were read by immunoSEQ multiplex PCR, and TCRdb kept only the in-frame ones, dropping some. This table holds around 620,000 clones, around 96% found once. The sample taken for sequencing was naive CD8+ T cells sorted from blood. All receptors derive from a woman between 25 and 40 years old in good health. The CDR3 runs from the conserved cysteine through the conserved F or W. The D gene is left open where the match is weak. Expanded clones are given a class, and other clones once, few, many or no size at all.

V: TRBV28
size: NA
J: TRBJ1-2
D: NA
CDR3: CASSFVRVNYGYTF
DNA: TGTGCCAGCAGTTTTGTTAGGGTTAACTATGGCTACACCTTC

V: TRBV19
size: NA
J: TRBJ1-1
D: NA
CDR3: CASSIVGGAEAFF
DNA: TGTGCCAGTAGTATAGTGGGGGGGGCTGAAGCTTTCTTT

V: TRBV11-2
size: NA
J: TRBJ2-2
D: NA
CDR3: CASSFGTGELFF
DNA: TGTGCCAGCAGCTTCGGGACCGGGGAGCTGTTTTTT

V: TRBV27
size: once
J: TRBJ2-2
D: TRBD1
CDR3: CASRPRTGTGGLITGELFF
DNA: TGTGCCAGCAGACCTAGGACCGGGACAGGGGGCTTAATCACCGGGGAGCTGTTTTTT

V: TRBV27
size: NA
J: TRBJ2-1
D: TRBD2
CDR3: CASSLGTSGRNEQFF
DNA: TGTGCCAGCAGTCTCGGGACTAGCGGGAGAAATGAGCAGTTCTTC

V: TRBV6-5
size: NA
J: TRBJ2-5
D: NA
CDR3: CASSYASWETQYF
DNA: TGTGCCAGCAGTTACGCCTCGTGGGAGACCCAGTACTTC

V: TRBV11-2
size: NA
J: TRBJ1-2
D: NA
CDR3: CASSLEGTSYGYTF
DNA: TGTGCCAGCAGCTTAGAGGGGACCTCCTATGGCTACACCTTC

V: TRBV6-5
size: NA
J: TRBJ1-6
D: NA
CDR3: CASSYEGPENSPLHF
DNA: TGTGCCAGCAGTTACGAGGGGCCAGAGAATTCACCCCTCCACTTT

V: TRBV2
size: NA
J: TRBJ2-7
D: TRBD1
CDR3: CASSLGQGMNYEQYF
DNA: TGTGCCAGCAGTCTAGGACAGGGGATGAACTACGAGCAGTACTTC

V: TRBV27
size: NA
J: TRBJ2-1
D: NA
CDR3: CASSQYWGPSSYNEQFF
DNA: TGTGCCAGCAGCCAGTATTGGGGCCCGAGCTCCTACAATGAGCAGTTCTTC

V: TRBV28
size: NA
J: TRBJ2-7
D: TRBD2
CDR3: CASSLATSGGSYEQYF
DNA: TGTGCCAGCAGTTTAGCGACTAGCGGTGGCTCCTACGAGCAGTACTTC

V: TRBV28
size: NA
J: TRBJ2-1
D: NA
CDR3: CASSRGGEGNEQFF
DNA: TGTGCCAGCTCCAGGGGGGGTGAGGGCAATGAGCAGTTCTTC

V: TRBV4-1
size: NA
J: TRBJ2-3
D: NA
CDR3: CASSQDLLTQYF
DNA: TGCGCCAGCAGCCAAGACCTTCTCACGCAGTATTTT

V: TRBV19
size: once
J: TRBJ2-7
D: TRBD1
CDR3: CASTTGQGYEQYF
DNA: TGTGCCAGTACCACGGGACAGGGCTACGAGCAGTACTTC

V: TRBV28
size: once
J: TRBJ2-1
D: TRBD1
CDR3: CASSPTGQGGHEQFF
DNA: TGTGCCAGCAGTCCTACCGGACAGGGTGGGCATGAGCAGTTCTTC

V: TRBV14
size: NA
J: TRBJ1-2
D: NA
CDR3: CASSQDVGGGYGYTF
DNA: TGTGCCAGCAGCCAAGATGTAGGCGGTGGGTATGGCTACACCTTC

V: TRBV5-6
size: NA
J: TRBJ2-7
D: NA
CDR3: CASSLSSLEQYF
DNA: TGTGCCAGCAGCTTGTCCTCACTAGAGCAGTACTTC

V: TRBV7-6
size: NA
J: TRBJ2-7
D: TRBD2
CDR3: CASSSHSGSPYYEQYF
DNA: TGTGCCAGCAGCTCACATAGCGGGAGCCCTTACTACGAGCAGTACTTC

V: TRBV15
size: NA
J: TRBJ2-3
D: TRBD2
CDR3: CATSSRTSGLSDTQYF
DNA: TGTGCCACCAGCTCCCGGACTAGCGGCCTCTCCGATACGCAGTATTTT

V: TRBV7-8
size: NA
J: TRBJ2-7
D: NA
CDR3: CASSFGSTYEQYF
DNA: TGTGCCAGCAGCTTCGGTTCGACCTACGAGCAGTACTTC

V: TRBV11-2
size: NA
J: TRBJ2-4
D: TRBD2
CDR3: CASSLASGRGFGIQYF
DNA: TGTGCCAGCAGCTTGGCTAGCGGGAGGGGTTTTGGCATTCAGTACTTC

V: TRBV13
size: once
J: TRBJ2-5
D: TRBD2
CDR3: CARTSGAQETQYF
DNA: TGTGCCAGGACTAGCGGGGCCCAAGAGACCCAGTACTTC

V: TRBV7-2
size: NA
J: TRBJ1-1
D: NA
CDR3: CASSSWAPLGTEAFF
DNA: TGTGCCAGCAGCTCCTGGGCGCCCTTGGGCACTGAAGCTTTCTTT

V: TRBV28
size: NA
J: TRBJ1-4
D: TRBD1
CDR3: CASSFDRRGEGTNEKLFF
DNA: TGTGCCAGCAGTTTCGATCGCAGGGGGGAAGGAACTAATGAAAAACTGTTTTTT

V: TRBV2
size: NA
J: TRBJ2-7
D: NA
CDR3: CASSDIQLSYEQYF
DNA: TGTGCCAGCAGTGACATCCAGCTCTCCTACGAGCAGTACTTC

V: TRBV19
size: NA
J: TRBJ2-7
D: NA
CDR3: CASSIGQGGYEQYF
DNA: TGTGCCAGTAGTATAGGGCAAGGGGGCTACGAGCAGTACTTC

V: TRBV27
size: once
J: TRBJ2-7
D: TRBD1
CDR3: CASSPPGTGGDEQYF
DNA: TGTGCCAGCAGCCCCCCCGGGACAGGGGGCGACGAGCAGTACTTC

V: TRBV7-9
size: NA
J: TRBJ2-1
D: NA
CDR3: CASSLDPTAYNEQFF
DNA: TGTGCCAGCAGCTTAGACCCTACCGCCTACAATGAGCAGTTCTTC

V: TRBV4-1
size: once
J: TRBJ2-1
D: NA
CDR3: CASSQVSNNEQFF
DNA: TGCGCCAGCAGCCAAGTTAGCAACAATGAGCAGTTCTTC

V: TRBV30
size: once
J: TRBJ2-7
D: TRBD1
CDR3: CAWSVGTGGLDEQYF
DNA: TGTGCCTGGAGTGTTGGAACAGGGGGCTTGGACGAGCAGTACTTC

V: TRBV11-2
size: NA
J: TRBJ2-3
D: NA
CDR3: CASSLGVASTDTQYF
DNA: TGTGCCAGCAGCTTAGGAGTAGCGAGTACAGATACGCAGTATTTT

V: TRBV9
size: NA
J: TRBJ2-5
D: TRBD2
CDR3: CASSTGTSGSGTQYF
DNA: TGTGCCAGCAGCACCGGGACTAGCGGGAGCGGGACCCAGTACTTC